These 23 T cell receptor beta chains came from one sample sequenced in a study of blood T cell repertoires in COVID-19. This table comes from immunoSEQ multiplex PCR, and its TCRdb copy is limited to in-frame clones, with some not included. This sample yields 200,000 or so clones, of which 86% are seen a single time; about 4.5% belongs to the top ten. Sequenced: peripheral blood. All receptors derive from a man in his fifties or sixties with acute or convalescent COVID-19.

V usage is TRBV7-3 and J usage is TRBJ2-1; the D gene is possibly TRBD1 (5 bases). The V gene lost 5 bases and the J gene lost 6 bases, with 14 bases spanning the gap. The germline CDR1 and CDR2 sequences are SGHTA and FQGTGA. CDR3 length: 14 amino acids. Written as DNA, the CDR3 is TGTGCCAGCAGCCCAGGGAACAGGCCCAATGAGCAGTTCTTC. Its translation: CASSPGNRPNEQFF.

The CDR3 region has the DNA TGTGCCAGCAATGGCCAGGGCTGGTATGGCTACACCTTC. As protein: CASNGQGWYGYTF. The chain combines TRBV25-1 with TRBJ1-2; maybe TRBD1 (5 bases). Germline values: CDR1 MGHDK, CDR2 SYGVNS. This CDR3 contains 13 residues. V gave up 7 bases and J gave up 5 bases, with 14 bases separating them.

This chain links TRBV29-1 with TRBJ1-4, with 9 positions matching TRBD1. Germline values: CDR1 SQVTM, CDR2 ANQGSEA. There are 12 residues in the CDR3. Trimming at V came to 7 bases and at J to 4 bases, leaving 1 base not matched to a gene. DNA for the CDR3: TGCAGCGCGGGACAGGGTAATGAAAAACTGTTTTTT. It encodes CSAGQGNEKLFF.

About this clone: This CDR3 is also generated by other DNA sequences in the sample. The CDR3 region is CASSQGGYGYTF. The CDR3 region has the DNA TGTGCCAGCAGCCAAGGAGGCTATGGCTACACCTTC. V and J are TRBV3-1 (or the pseudogene TRBV3-2) and TRBJ1-2; D uncertain. Germline CDR1 LGHDT, CDR2 YNNKEL (reference sequence). The germline V and J ends were trimmed by 1 base and 4 bases, with 4 bases remaining between them. This CDR3 has 12 residues.

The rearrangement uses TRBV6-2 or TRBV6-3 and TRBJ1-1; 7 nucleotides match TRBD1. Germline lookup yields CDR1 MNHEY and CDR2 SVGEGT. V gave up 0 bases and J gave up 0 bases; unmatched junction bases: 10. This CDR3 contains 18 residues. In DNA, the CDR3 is TGTGCCAGCAGTTACTCGCCTGGACAGGCCCCCTTGAACACTGAAGCTTTCTTT. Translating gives CASSYSPGQAPLNTEAFF.

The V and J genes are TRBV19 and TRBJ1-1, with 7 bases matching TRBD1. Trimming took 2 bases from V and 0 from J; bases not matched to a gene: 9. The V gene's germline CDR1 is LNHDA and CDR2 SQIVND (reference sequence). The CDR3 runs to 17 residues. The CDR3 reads CASSIRARGTMNTEAFF. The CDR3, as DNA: TGTGCCAGTAGTATAAGAGCCAGGGGGACCATGAACACTGAAGCTTTCTTT.

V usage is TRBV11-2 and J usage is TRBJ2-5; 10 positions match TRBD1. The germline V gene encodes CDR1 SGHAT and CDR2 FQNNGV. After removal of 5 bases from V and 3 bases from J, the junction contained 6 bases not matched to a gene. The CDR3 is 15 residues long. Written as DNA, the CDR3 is TGTGCCAGCAGCGATCGGGACAGGGGTAAAGAGACCCAGTACTTC. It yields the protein CASSDRDRGKETQYF. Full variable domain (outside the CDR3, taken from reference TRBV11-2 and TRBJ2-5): EAGVAQSPRYKIIEKRQSVAFWCNPISGHATLYWYQQILGQGPKLLIQFQNNGVVDDSQLPKDRFSAERLKGVDSTLKIQPAKLEDSAVYLCASSDRDRGKETQYFGPGTRLLVL.

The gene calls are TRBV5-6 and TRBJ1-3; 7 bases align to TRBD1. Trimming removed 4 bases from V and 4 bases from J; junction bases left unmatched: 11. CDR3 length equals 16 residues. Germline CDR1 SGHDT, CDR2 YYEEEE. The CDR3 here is CASSKTLGQVGNTIYF. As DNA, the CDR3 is TGTGCCAGCAGCAAAACCCTTGGACAGGTGGGAAACACCATATATTTT.

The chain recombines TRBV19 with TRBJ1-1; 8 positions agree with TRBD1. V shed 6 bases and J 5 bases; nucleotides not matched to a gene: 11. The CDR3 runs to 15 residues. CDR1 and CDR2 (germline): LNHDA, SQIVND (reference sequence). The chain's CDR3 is CASRVRQGPGTEAFF. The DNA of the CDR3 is TGTGCCAGTAGGGTAAGACAGGGGCCCGGGACTGAAGCTTTCTTT.

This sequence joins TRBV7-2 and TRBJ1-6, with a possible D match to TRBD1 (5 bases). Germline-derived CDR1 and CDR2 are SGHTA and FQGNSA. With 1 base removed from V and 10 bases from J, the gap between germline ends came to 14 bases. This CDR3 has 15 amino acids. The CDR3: CASSLGFGGWSPLHF. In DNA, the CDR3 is TGTGCCAGCAGCTTAGGGTTTGGGGGGTGGTCACCCCTCCACTTT. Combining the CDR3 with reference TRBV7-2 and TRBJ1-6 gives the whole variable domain GAGVSQSPSNKVTEKGKDVELRCDPISGHTALYWYRQSLGQGLEFLIYFQGNSAPDKSGLPSDRFSAERTGGSVSTLTIQRTQQEDSAVYLCASSLGFGGWSPLHFGNGTRLTVT.

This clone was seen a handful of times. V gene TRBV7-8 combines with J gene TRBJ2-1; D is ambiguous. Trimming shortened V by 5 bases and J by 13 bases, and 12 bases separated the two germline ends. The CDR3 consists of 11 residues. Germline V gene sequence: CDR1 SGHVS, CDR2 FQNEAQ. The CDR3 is CASSEATRQFF. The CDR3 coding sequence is TGTGCCAGCAGCGAGGCCACCCGCCAGTTCTTC.

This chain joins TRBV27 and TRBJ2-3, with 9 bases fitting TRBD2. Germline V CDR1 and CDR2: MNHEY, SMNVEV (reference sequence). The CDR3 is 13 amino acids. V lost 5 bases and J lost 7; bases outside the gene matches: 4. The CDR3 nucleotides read TGTGCCAGCAGTCGCGGGGGGGCGTATACGCAGTATTTT. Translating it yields CASSRGGAYTQYF.

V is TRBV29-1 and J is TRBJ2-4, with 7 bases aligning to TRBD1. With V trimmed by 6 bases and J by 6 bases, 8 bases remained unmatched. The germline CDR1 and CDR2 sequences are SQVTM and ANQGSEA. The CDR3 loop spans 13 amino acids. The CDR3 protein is CSVHTGVRNIQYF. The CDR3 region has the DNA TGCAGCGTCCACACAGGGGTTAGAAACATTCAGTACTTC.

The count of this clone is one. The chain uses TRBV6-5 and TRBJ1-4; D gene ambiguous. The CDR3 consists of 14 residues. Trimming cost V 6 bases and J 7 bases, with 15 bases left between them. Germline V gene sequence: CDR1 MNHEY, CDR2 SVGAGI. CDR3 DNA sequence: TGTGCCAGCAGCGAGGGTGGGGAGGGTGAAAAACTGTTTTTT. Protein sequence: CASSEGGEGEKLFF.

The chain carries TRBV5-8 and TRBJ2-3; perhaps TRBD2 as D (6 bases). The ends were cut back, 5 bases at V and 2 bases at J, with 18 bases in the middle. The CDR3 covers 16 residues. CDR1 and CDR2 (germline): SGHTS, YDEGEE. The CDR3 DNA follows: TGTGCCAGCAGACCCCGGGGTAGCGGACACACAGATACGCAGTATTTT. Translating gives CASRPRGSGHTDTQYF.

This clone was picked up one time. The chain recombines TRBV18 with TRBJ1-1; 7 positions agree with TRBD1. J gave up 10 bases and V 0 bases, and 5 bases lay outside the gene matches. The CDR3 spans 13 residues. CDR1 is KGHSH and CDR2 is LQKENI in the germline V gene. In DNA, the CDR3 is TGTGCCAGCTCACCACCGGCAGGACAGGTAGCTTTCTTT. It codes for CASSPPAGQVAFF.

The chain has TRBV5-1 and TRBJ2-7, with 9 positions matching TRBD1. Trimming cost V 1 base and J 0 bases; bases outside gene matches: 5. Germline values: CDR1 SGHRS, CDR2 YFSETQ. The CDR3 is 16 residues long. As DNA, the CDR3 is TGCGCCAGCAGCTTGTTGGGACAGGGAACCTCCTACGAGCAGTACTTC. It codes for CASSLLGQGTSYEQYF.

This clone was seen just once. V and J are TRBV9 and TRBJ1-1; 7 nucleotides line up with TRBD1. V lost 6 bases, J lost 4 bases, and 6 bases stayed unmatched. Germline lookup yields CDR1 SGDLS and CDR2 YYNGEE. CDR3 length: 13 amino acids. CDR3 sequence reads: CASTRQGGTEAFF. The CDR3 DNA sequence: TGTGCCAGCACCCGGCAGGGGGGCACTGAAGCTTTCTTT.

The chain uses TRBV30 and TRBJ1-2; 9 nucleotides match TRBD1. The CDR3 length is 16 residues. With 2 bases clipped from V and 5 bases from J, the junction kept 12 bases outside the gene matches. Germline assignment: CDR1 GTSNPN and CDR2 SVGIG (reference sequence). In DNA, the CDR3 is TGTGCCTGGAGTAGGGGACAGGGATCCTATGGGTATGGCTACACCTTC. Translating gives CAWSRGQGSYGYGYTF.

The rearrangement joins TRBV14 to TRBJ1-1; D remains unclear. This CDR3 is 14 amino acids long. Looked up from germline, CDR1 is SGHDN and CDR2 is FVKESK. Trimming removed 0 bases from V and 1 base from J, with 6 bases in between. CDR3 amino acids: CASSQDEANTEAFF. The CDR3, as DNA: TGTGCCAGCAGCCAAGATGAAGCGAACACTGAAGCTTTCTTT.

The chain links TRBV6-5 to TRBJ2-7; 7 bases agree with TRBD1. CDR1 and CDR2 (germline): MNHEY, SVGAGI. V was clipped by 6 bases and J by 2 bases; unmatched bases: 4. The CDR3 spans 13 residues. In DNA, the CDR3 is TGTGCCAGCAGGGTGGACAGGCCCTACGAGCAGTACTTC. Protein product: CASRVDRPYEQYF.

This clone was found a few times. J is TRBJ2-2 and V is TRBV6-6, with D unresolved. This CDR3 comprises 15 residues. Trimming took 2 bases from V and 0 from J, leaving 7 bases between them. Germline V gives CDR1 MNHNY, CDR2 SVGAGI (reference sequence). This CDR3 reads CASSYVEANTGELFF. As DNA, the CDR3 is TGTGCCAGCAGTTACGTAGAGGCGAACACCGGGGAGCTGTTTTTT.

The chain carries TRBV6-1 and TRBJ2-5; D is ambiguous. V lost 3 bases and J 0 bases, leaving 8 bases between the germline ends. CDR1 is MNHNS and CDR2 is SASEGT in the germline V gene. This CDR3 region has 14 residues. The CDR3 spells CASSEYRDQETQYF. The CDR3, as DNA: TGTGCCAGCAGTGAGTATCGGGACCAAGAGACCCAGTACTTC.